This paragraph reports one T cell receptor beta chain. The sample belongs to a study of control samples from healthy donors and cancer patients. The CDR3 is 12 amino acids. Trimming took off 2 bases at V and 6 bases at J, with 4 bases between the two ends. Germline values: CDR1 MNHNY, CDR2 SVGAGI (reference sequence). Some clones are missing from TCRdb's copy, which holds only in-frame ones; the method was immunoSEQ multiplex PCR. The data hold tens of thousands of clones, with 91% observed a single time. This chain links TRBV6-6 with TRBJ2-2; D not resolved. The receptor comes from a man aged 50-59 years in good health. Source material: blood. The CDR3 DNA reads as TGTGCCAGCAGTTACCACGCCGGGGAGCTGTTTTTT. Protein product: CASSYHAGELFF.